The 14 T cell receptor beta chains in this list originate from one sample, sequenced in a study of identical twins. TCRdb called the 5' RACE reads again in MiXCR, with one record for every CDR3 protein. The sample shows around 550,000 distinct CDR3 sequences, 12% to 15% of them seen only once. These data are also associated with another study on yellow fever vaccine responses in identical twins.

The sample consisted of CD4+ T cells sorted from blood. The source is a woman in her late teens or twenties in good health.

This clonotype was counted a few times. The genes are TRBV6-2 or TRBV6-3 and TRBJ1-2; 8 nucleotides line up with TRBD1. V lost 0 bases to trimming and J lost 5 bases; unmatched junction nucleotides: 14. The CDR3 contains 18 residues. Germline V gene sequence: CDR1 MNHEY, CDR2 SVGEGT. This chain's CDR3 is CASSYSSGQGGALYGYTF. As DNA, the CDR3 is TGTGCCAGCAGTTACTCCTCAGGACAGGGAGGCGCTCTGTATGGCTACACCTTC.

To note about this clonotype: Germline is not matched at one junction end, which may reflect a read error. The rearrangement links TRBV3-1 to TRBJ2-7; TRBD2 matches at 10 bases. The CDR3 extends over 16 amino acids. CDR1 and CDR2 from the germline V gene are LGHDT and YNNKEL (reference sequence). The chain's CDR3 is CVSSQGPGTSAYEQYF. The CDR3 DNA follows: TGTGTCAGCAGCCAAGGACCCGGGACTAGCGCGTACGAGCAGTACTTC.

This clonotype has only a few counts. CDR3 region: CASSQLLAGGTQETQYF. Here the CDR3 DNA reads TGCGCCAGCAGCCAATTACTAGCGGGAGGAACCCAAGAGACCCAGTACTTC. The V call is TRBV4-1, the J call TRBJ2-5, with TRBD2 matching over 12 bases. CDR3 length equals 17 residues. V was clipped by 2 bases and J by 1 base; unmatched bases: 5. Germline lookup yields CDR1 MGHRA and CDR2 YSYEKL.

This chain uses TRBV6-5 with TRBJ2-5; 7 bases line up with TRBD2. V lost 0 bases, J lost 5 bases, and 6 bases stayed unmatched. CDR3 length equals 15 residues. Germline CDR1 MNHEY, CDR2 SVGAGI. The CDR3 sequence is CASSYSGGETETQYF. As DNA, the CDR3 is TGTGCCAGCAGTTACTCTGGGGGGGAGACGGAGACCCAGTACTTC.

This clonotype was detected only a few times. The chain carries TRBV27 and TRBJ2-2; no clear D gene. Per germline, CDR1 MNHEY and CDR2 SMNVEV (reference sequence). V lost 2 bases and J lost 4, with 17 bases in between. This CDR3 region has 17 residues. The DNA for the CDR3 is TGTGCCAGCAGTTTACCCCATTCTTCTAGTGTCACCGGGGAGCTGTTTTTT. This codes for CASSLPHSSSVTGELFF.

The chain is built from TRBV25-1 and TRBJ2-5, with TRBD2 matching over 7 bases. From germline, CDR1 is MGHDK and CDR2 SYGVNS. The length of the CDR3 is 12 residues. The V segment lost 8 bases and the J segment 5 bases; nucleotides outside the gene matches: 5. CDR3 sequence reads: CASGLGRETQYF. The CDR3 coding sequence is TGTGCCAGCGGACTCGGGAGGGAGACCCAGTACTTC.

The chain recombines TRBV7-9 with TRBJ2-7, with D perhaps TRBD2 (6 bases). Trimming took off 4 bases at V and 1 base at J, with 14 bases between the two ends. The CDR3 sequence is 15 residues long. Germline V gene data show CDR1 as SEHNR and CDR2 as FQNEAQ (reference sequence). DNA for the CDR3: TGTGCCAGCAGCTCGGGAGAACGGGGGTCCTACGAGCAGTACTTC. Translated, it gives CASSSGERGSYEQYF.

Only a few counts were recorded for this clonotype. The chain employs TRBV5-1 and TRBJ2-1; D call uncertain. V lost 3 bases and J lost 5, with 12 bases in between. The CDR3 covers 14 residues. Germline-derived CDR1 and CDR2 are SGHRS and YFSETQ. CDR3 coding DNA: TGCGCCAGCAGCTGGGAAGGGCCCCACAATGAGCAGTTCTTC. Its protein product is CASSWEGPHNEQFF.

The V call is TRBV27, the J call TRBJ1-6; possibly TRBD1 for D (5 bases). Germline lookup yields CDR1 MNHEY and CDR2 SMNVEV (reference sequence). The CDR3 runs 16 residues. Trimming cost V 8 bases and J 10 bases, with 24 bases left between them. CDR3 in amino acids: CASSFDPGREESPLHF. CDR3 DNA sequence: TGTGCCAGCTCTTTTGATCCGGGACGGGAGGAGTCACCCCTCCACTTT.

This clonotype was detected only a few times. The rearrangement links TRBV4-1 to TRBJ2-2; 8 bases match TRBD2. CDR3 length: 14 residues. Germline loops: CDR1 MGHRA, CDR2 YSYEKL. Trimming at V came to 11 bases and at J to 6 bases, leaving 11 bases not matched to a gene. This chain's CDR3 is CAVGREGGAGELFF. The CDR3, as DNA: TGCGCCGTCGGCCGGGAGGGGGGGGCCGGGGAGCTGTTTTTT.

This clonotype was counted between two and nine times. The rearrangement uses TRBV7-7 and TRBJ2-2; D gene ambiguous. Germline assignment: CDR1 SSHAT and CDR2 FNYEAQ (reference sequence). V was cut by 1 base and J by 0 bases, with 9 bases left in between. This CDR3 is built from 16 residues. CDR3 protein: CASSLGFGANTGELFF. CDR3 in DNA: TGTGCCAGCAGCTTAGGGTTTGGCGCGAACACCGGGGAGCTGTTTTTT.

J is TRBJ2-1 and V is TRBV5-1; tentatively, D is TRBD1 or TRBD2 (5 bases each). The V end was cut by 5 bases, the J end by 10 bases, with 13 bases between. The CDR3 consists of 12 residues. CDR1 and CDR2 (germline): SGHRS, YFSETQ. The CDR3 reads CASRYVEGEQFF. The CDR3 nucleotides read TGCGCCAGCAGATATGTAGAGGGGGAGCAGTTCTTC. Complete variable domain (other parts from reference TRBV5-1 and TRBJ2-1): KAGVTQTPRYLIKTRGQQVTLSCSPISGHRSVSWYQQTPGQGLQFLFEYFSETQRNKGNFPGRFSGRQFSNSRSEMNVSTLELGDSALYLCASRYVEGEQFFGPGTRLTVL.

The V and J genes are TRBV19 and TRBJ2-2; D not resolved. Germline CDR1 reads LNHDA; CDR2 reads SQIVND (reference sequence). Trimming shortened V by 1 base and J by 0 bases, and 9 bases separated the two germline ends. The length of the CDR3 is 16 residues. CDR3 in amino acids: CASSIVRSANTGELFF. CDR3 nucleotide sequence: TGTGCCAGTAGTATAGTCAGATCCGCGAACACCGGGGAGCTGTTTTTT.

Many counts were recorded for this clonotype. The chain couples TRBV5-1 to TRBJ2-2; 8 bases line up with TRBD1. The CDR3 is made up of 15 amino acids. J gave up 1 base and V 4 bases, and 3 bases lay outside the gene matches. Germline V gene sequence: CDR1 SGHRS, CDR2 YFSETQ. CDR3 sequence reads: CASSRGQGNTGELFF. CDR3 DNA sequence: TGCGCCAGCAGCCGTGGACAGGGGAACACCGGGGAGCTGTTTTTT.